The 9 T cell receptor beta chains in this list originate from one sample, sequenced in a study of blood T cell repertoires in COVID-19. Sequenced by immunoSEQ multiplex PCR; TCRdb stores in-frame clones only, minus some. Here the sample spans hundreds of thousands of clones, more than 70% being singletons. The material sequenced was peripheral blood. These receptors came from a woman between 65 and 79 years old with COVID-19, enrolled during active disease.

The V and J genes are TRBV7-7 and TRBJ2-2; 9 bases are shared with TRBD1. CDR1 and CDR2 (germline): SSHAT, FNYEAQ (reference sequence). The CDR3 length is 16 residues. J gave up 1 base and V 6 bases, and 6 bases lay outside the gene matches. The CDR3: CASRDGQGLNTGELFF. CDR3 DNA: TGTGCCAGCAGGGACGGACAGGGGTTGAACACCGGGGAGCTGTTTTTT.

The chain is built from TRBV28 and TRBJ1-2, with a tentative D call TRBD1 (6 bases). Per the germline V gene, CDR1 is MDHEN and CDR2 is SYDVKM. V was cut by 7 bases and J by 6 bases, with 12 bases left in between. There are 12 residues in the CDR3. This CDR3 is CASTSKGDGYTF. The CDR3 nucleotides read TGTGCCAGCACCTCTAAGGGGGATGGCTACACCTTC.

The genes are TRBV7-9 and TRBJ1-2; no clear D gene. This CDR3 contains 12 residues. Germline CDR1 SEHNR, CDR2 FQNEAQ (reference sequence). The V gene lost 1 base and the J gene lost 4 bases, with 4 bases spanning the gap. The CDR3 bases are TGTGCCAGCAGCTTAGATCTCTATGGCTACACCTTC. Its protein is CASSLDLYGYTF.

This clone has just one count. This chain uses TRBV2 with TRBJ1-2; a weak D match, TRBD1 (6 bases). The CDR3 spans 14 residues. Germline V CDR1 and CDR2: SNHLY, FYNNEI. Trimming pared 2 bases from V and 1 base from J, leaving 8 bases between. CDR3 in DNA: TGTGCCAGCAGTGAACGGACAGATAACTATGGCTACACCTTC. Protein: CASSERTDNYGYTF.

This chain uses TRBV27 with TRBJ2-1; D unclear. V was shortened by 3 bases and J by 0 bases, with 12 bases between the two germline ends. The germline gives CDR1 MNHEY, CDR2 SMNVEV (reference sequence). There are 16 residues in the CDR3. This chain's CDR3 is CASSFYPPSSYNEQFF. CDR3 nucleotide sequence: TGTGCCAGCAGTTTCTATCCCCCGAGCTCCTACAATGAGCAGTTCTTC.

This sequence joins TRBV24-1 and TRBJ2-7; tentative D call: TRBD1 (6 bases). Germline V gene sequence: CDR1 KGHDR, CDR2 SFDVKD. The V and J ends lost 4 bases and 3 bases respectively, with 15 bases between them. This CDR3 is 15 amino acids long. CDR3 nucleotide sequence: TGTGCCACCAGTGACCCCGGGACAAATCTCTACGAGCAGTACTTC. Translating it yields CATSDPGTNLYEQYF.

The rearrangement uses TRBV23-1 and TRBJ2-5, with D perhaps matching TRBD1 (5 bases). TRBV23-1 is filed as an ORF, its function uncertain. V lost 5 bases to trimming and J lost 1 base, with 11 bases between them. This CDR3 is 14 amino acids long. CDR3 DNA sequence: TGCGCCAGCAGTACCAACAGGCCCCAAGAGACCCAGTACTTC. It is translated as CASSTNRPQETQYF.

The DNA of the CDR3 is TGTGCCAGCAGTTTAACGGACCAAGAGACCCAGTACTTC. Encoded protein: CASSLTDQETQYF. The chain employs TRBV12-3 or TRBV12-4 and TRBJ2-5; D not certain. Trimming pared 2 bases from V and 0 bases from J, leaving 4 bases between. The CDR3 has 13 residues.

The rearrangement uses TRBV24-1 and TRBJ2-7, with a tentative D call TRBD2 (5 bases). The CDR3 totals 14 residues. Germline loops: CDR1 KGHDR, CDR2 SFDVKD. V was trimmed by 5 bases and J by 4 bases, leaving 14 bases between them. CDR3 bases: TGTGCCACCAGTGGAAGCGGCGCCGTTTACGAGCAGTACTTC. Amino acids: CATSGSGAVYEQYF.